The rows below give T cell receptor beta chains drawn from one sample of a study of Ad26.COV2.S vaccination and SARS-CoV-2 variants. The protocol was immunoSEQ multiplex PCR, while the TCRdb copy is restricted to in-frame clones and leaves out a portion. This table has about 410,000 clones, approximately 91% appearing once. The sequencing used peripheral blood, collected in a trial of Ad26.COV2.S vaccine versus placebo. The receptors were gathered from a person between 18 and 59 years old who received the Ad26.COV2.S COVID-19 vaccine or a placebo. Both conserved end residues are part of each CDR3. Each record gives: CDR3 protein, CDR3 DNA, clone size, V gene, J gene, D gene. The D gene is left open where the match is weak. Clone sizes are given selectively: once, few, many, or a class where the clone is expanded.

cdr3_aa: CASSQDRFGTNTDTQYF
cdr3_nt: TGTGCCAGCAGCCAAGATAGGTTCGGGACTAACACAGATACGCAGTATTTT
clone_size: .
v_call: TRBV3-1/TRBV3-2
j_call: TRBJ2-3
d_call: TRBD2

cdr3_aa: CASSLGLAGSGDTQYF
cdr3_nt: TGTGCCAGCAGCTTGGGGTTAGCGGGGTCCGGGGATACGCAGTATTTT
clone_size: .
v_call: TRBV5-4
j_call: TRBJ2-3
d_call: TRBD2

cdr3_aa: CASSVNRGQGSEKLFF
cdr3_nt: TGTGCCAGCAGTGTCAATAGAGGCCAGGGGAGTGAAAAACTGTTTTTT
clone_size: .
v_call: TRBV2
j_call: TRBJ1-4
d_call: .

cdr3_aa: CASSQSGFGQSSGNTIYF
cdr3_nt: TGTGCCAGCAGCCAAAGCGGTTTTGGCCAGAGCTCTGGAAACACCATATATTTT
clone_size: .
v_call: TRBV3-1/TRBV3-2
j_call: TRBJ1-3
d_call: .

cdr3_aa: CSVEIQGISNQPQHF
cdr3_nt: TGCAGCGTTGAAATCCAAGGGATTAGCAATCAGCCCCAGCATTTT
clone_size: .
v_call: TRBV29-1
j_call: TRBJ1-5
d_call: .

cdr3_aa: CASSLSTGRETQYF
cdr3_nt: TGTGCCAGCAGTTTATCCACAGGGAGGGAGACCCAGTACTTC
clone_size: .
v_call: TRBV27
j_call: TRBJ2-5
d_call: .

cdr3_aa: CASIIPDRARGGYTF
cdr3_nt: TGTGCCAGCATCATACCGGACAGGGCGAGGGGTGGCTACACCTTC
clone_size: .
v_call: TRBV6-5
j_call: TRBJ1-2
d_call: TRBD1

cdr3_aa: CASSEGTGHTDTQYF
cdr3_nt: TGTGCCAGCAGTGAAGGGACAGGGCACACAGATACGCAGTATTTT
clone_size: .
v_call: TRBV6-1
j_call: TRBJ2-3
d_call: TRBD1

cdr3_aa: CASSIGGVPTEAFF
cdr3_nt: TGTGCCAGTAGTATCGGAGGGGTACCCACTGAAGCTTTCTTT
clone_size: .
v_call: TRBV19
j_call: TRBJ1-1
d_call: .

cdr3_aa: CASSLDQEETQYF
cdr3_nt: TGTGCCAGCAGCTTGGATCAGGAAGAGACCCAGTACTTC
clone_size: once
v_call: TRBV5-4
j_call: TRBJ2-5
d_call: .

cdr3_aa: CASSRGDRGNEQYF
cdr3_nt: TGTGCCAGCAGCCGAGGGGACAGGGGGAACGAGCAGTACTTC
clone_size: .
v_call: TRBV7-8
j_call: TRBJ2-7
d_call: TRBD1

cdr3_aa: CASSVRDRGQWDQPQHF
cdr3_nt: TGTGCCAGCAGCGTAAGGGACAGGGGACAGTGGGATCAGCCCCAGCATTTT
clone_size: .
v_call: TRBV9
j_call: TRBJ1-5
d_call: TRBD1

cdr3_aa: CASSGLYGYTF
cdr3_nt: TGTGCCAGCAGCGGGCTCTATGGCTACACCTTC
clone_size: .
v_call: TRBV5-4
j_call: TRBJ1-2
d_call: .

cdr3_aa: CASSVSSPGNLLGSDSYEQYF
cdr3_nt: TGTGCCAGCAGCGTATCATCCCCCGGGAACCTTTTGGGGTCGGACTCCTACGAGCAGTACTTC
clone_size: .
v_call: TRBV9
j_call: TRBJ2-7
d_call: .

cdr3_aa: CASSAGPTYEQYF
cdr3_nt: TGTGCCAGCAGCGCCGGACCCACCTACGAGCAGTACTTC
clone_size: .
v_call: TRBV7-8
j_call: TRBJ2-7
d_call: .

cdr3_aa: CASSQHNRGTEAFF
cdr3_nt: TGTGCCAGCAGCCAACATAACAGGGGCACTGAAGCTTTCTTT
clone_size: .
v_call: TRBV3-1/TRBV3-2
j_call: TRBJ1-1
d_call: TRBD1

cdr3_aa: CASSGLSLEYGYTF
cdr3_nt: TGTGCCAGCAGCGGCCTTTCTCTAGAGTATGGCTACACCTTC
clone_size: .
v_call: TRBV5-4
j_call: TRBJ1-2
d_call: .

cdr3_aa: CASSYSNSGSNYGYTF
cdr3_nt: TGTGCCAGCAGTTACTCGAACTCAGGGTCTAACTATGGCTACACCTTC
clone_size: .
v_call: TRBV6-2/TRBV6-3
j_call: TRBJ1-2
d_call: .

cdr3_aa: CASSMQWEAGANVLTF
cdr3_nt: TGTGCCAGTAGTATGCAATGGGAAGCTGGGGCCAACGTCCTGACTTTC
clone_size: few
v_call: TRBV19
j_call: TRBJ2-6
d_call: .